Listed below are T cell receptor beta chains from one sample, sequenced in a study of CD8 T cells in Susac syndrome. MiXCR, run by TCRdb on the immunoSEQ multiplex PCR reads, gives a single entry per CDR3 protein. This sample yields 55,000 to 80,000 distinct CDR3 sequences, of which about 92% are seen a single time; around 0.15% belongs to the top ten. Material for sequencing was CD4+ T cells from PBMCs. All receptors derive from a human donor with Susac syndrome. The CDR3 runs from the conserved cysteine through the conserved F or W. D genes are given only for firm matches. Some rows have no size entry. The others give once, few or many, or a class for an expanded clone.

v_gene	d_gene	j_gene	abundance	len	CDR3nt	CDR3aa
TRBV6-2/TRBV6-3	-	TRBJ2-5	-	14	TGTGCCAGCAGTTACTCAAAGTACCAAGAGACCCAGTACTTC	CASSYSKYQETQYF
TRBV4-1	TRBD2	TRBJ2-5	few	17	TGCGCCAGCAGCCGGGGACTAGCGGGCTCCGCAGGGGGGACCCAGTACTTC	CASSRGLAGSAGGTQYF
TRBV12-3/TRBV12-4	-	TRBJ2-1	-	14	TGTGCCAGCAGTTTTTTCCCCGACAGGATTGAGCAGTTCTTC	CASSFFPDRIEQFF
TRBV27	-	TRBJ2-1	once	14	TGTGCCAGCAGTCCGAGCCTCCTTTTGAATGAGCAGTTCTTC	CASSPSLLLNEQFF
TRBV4-3	-	TRBJ2-4	-	14	TGCGCCAGCAGCCAAGATATAGCCAAAAACATTCAGTACTTC	CASSQDIAKNIQYF
TRBV28	-	TRBJ2-5	-	14	TGTGCCAGCAGTTTAGTACAGGGACAAGAGACCCAGTACTTC	CASSLVQGQETQYF
TRBV7-2	-	TRBJ2-2	-	14	TGTGCCAGCAGCGCAACCACAGGGACCGGGGAGCTGTTTTTT	CASSATTGTGELFF
TRBV4-3	-	TRBJ2-2	-	13	TGCGCCAGCAGCCACATGGGGGCCGGGGAGCTGTTTTTT	CASSHMGAGELFF
TRBV28	-	TRBJ1-2	-	12	TGTGCCAGCAGTTTAGGGTACTATGGCTACACCTTC	CASSLGYYGYTF
TRBV11-2	-	TRBJ1-2	-	17	TGTGCCAGCAGCTTAGATCCGGGAGGGTATACAAGGAATGGCTACACCTTC	CASSLDPGGYTRNGYTF
TRBV6-5	-	TRBJ2-5	-	16	TGTGCCAGCAGTTACGATTCCGGGGTAGCCTCTGAGACCCAGTACTTC	CASSYDSGVASETQYF
TRBV5-1	-	TRBJ1-1	-	16	TGCGCCAGCAGCTTGGGGAGTGGCAGGGGTAACACTGAAGCTTTCTTT	CASSLGSGRGNTEAFF
TRBV7-2	-	TRBJ2-2	-	16	TGTGCCAGCAGCTCCCGATCGAAATCGAACACCGGGGAGCTGTTTTTT	CASSSRSKSNTGELFF
TRBV5-1	-	TRBJ2-2	-	14	TGCGCCAGCAGCTTTTCCAGGGACACCGGGGAGCTGTTTTTT	CASSFSRDTGELFF
TRBV7-2	TRBD2	TRBJ2-7	-	15	TGTGCCAGCGGGGCGGGAGGGGTCCCCTCCTACGAGCAGTACTTC	CASGAGGVPSYEQYF
TRBV12-5	-	TRBJ1-2	-	21	TGTGCTAGTGGTTTGGTACTTTTTAAGGGACGGACGAAACGATCTAACTATGGCTACACCTTC	CASGLVLFKGRTKRSNYGYTF
TRBV2	TRBD2	TRBJ2-3	-	15	TGTGCCAGCAGACCGACTAGCGGGGGGGCAGATACGCAGTATTTT	CASRPTSGGADTQYF
TRBV11-2	-	TRBJ2-3	-	15	TGTGCCAGCAGCTTATTCCGAGCAGTCCGAGATACGCAGTATTTT	CASSLFRAVRDTQYF
TRBV7-2	TRBD1	TRBJ2-3	-	16	TGTGCCAGCAGCTCCCGCCGTGACAGGGGTCGAGATACGCAGTATTTT	CASSSRRDRGRDTQYF
TRBV4-3	-	TRBJ1-2	-	15	TGCGCCAGCAGCCAAGCGGTGGATTCTAACTATGGCTACACCTTC	CASSQAVDSNYGYTF
TRBV5-4	TRBD1	TRBJ1-2	-	15	TGTGCCAGCAGCTTGCGGGACAGGGTTACCGGTGGCTACACCTTC	CASSLRDRVTGGYTF
TRBV2	-	TRBJ2-7	-	13	TGTGCCAGGGGGCTAGGAGGGGGCTACGAGCAGTACTTC	CARGLGGGYEQYF
TRBV25-1	TRBD1	TRBJ1-1	-	14	TGTGCCAGTCGGAAGCAGGGGGCAAGGACTGAAGCTTTCTTT	CASRKQGARTEAFF
TRBV20-1	-	TRBJ1-2	-	12	TGCAGTGCTTTGGGGGCAGGCTATGGCTACACCTTC	CSALGAGYGYTF
TRBV6-2/TRBV6-3	-	TRBJ1-1	-	12	TGTGCCAGCAGCCCGCAGAGAACTGAAGCTTTCTTT	CASSPQRTEAFF
TRBV18	TRBD1	TRBJ2-2	few	15	TGTGCCAGCTCGCTCGGACAGGGGGTCACCGGGGAGCTGTTTTTT	CASSLGQGVTGELFF
TRBV28	TRBD2	TRBJ2-5	-	15	TGTGCCATTTCGGAAGGCGGGGGGGCCGCAGAGACCCAGTACTTC	CAISEGGGAAETQYF
TRBV18	TRBD1	TRBJ1-1	-	19	TGTGCCAGCTCACCACCGAGAGGACAGGGGAGTGGAATGAACACTGAAGCTTTCTTT	CASSPPRGQGSGMNTEAFF
TRBV5-5	TRBD1	TRBJ2-2	-	16	TGTGCCAGCAGCCCCGGGACAGGGTTTTTCCCCGGGGAGCTGTTTTTT	CASSPGTGFFPGELFF
TRBV27	TRBD1	TRBJ2-7	-	13	TGTGCCACTCCGACAGGGGGCGGTGGCGAGCAGTACTTC	CATPTGGGGEQYF
TRBV28	-	TRBJ1-1	-	14	TGTGCCAGCATCACCCTGGGGGCACGGACTGAAGCTTTCTTT	CASITLGARTEAFF
TRBV4-1	-	TRBJ2-6	-	15	TGCGCCAGCAGCCACCCAGGGACCGGGGCCAACGTCCTGACTTTC	CASSHPGTGANVLTF
TRBV9	-	TRBJ2-1	-	15	TGTGCCAGCAGCGTAGGGTTACTTTCCCTCAATGAGCAGTTCTTC	CASSVGLLSLNEQFF
TRBV27	-	TRBJ2-7	-	14	TGTGCCAGCAGTTTATTCCCCAGGGACGACGAGCAGTACTTC	CASSLFPRDDEQYF
TRBV20-1	-	TRBJ2-5	-	13	TGCAGTGCTAGAAGGCCCAGTTTGGAGACCCAGTACTTC	CSARRPSLETQYF
TRBV10-3	TRBD1	TRBJ2-7	-	17	TGTGCCATCAGTGAAATTCCGGGACAGGGCTACGGATACGAGCAGTACTTC	CAISEIPGQGYGYEQYF
TRBV7-8	-	TRBJ1-1	-	13	TGTGCCAGCAGCTTCGAAAGTAACACTGAAGCTTTCTTT	CASSFESNTEAFF
TRBV2	TRBD1	TRBJ1-2	-	11	TGTGCCAGCAGGGGGACAGGACGCTACACCTTC	CASRGTGRYTF
TRBV7-2	TRBD1	TRBJ2-7	few	14	TGTGCCAGCAGCTTTCGACAGGGGGCAGGGGAGCAGTACTTC	CASSFRQGAGEQYF
TRBV6-2/TRBV6-3	-	TRBJ2-5	-	11	TGTGCCAGCAGTCGCGGGGAGACCCAGTACTTC	CASSRGETQYF
TRBV14	-	TRBJ2-7	-	12	TGTGCCAGCAGCTCCAGGCACTACGAGCAGTACTTC	CASSSRHYEQYF
TRBV12-3/TRBV12-4	TRBD2	TRBJ2-3	-	16	TGTGCCAGCAGTTTGGTAGCGGGCCCCAGGACAGATACGCAGTATTTT	CASSLVAGPRTDTQYF
TRBV7-2	-	TRBJ2-5	-	13	TGTGCCAGCAGCTTACAAGCGTACGAGACCCAGTACTTC	CASSLQAYETQYF
TRBV5-1	TRBD2	TRBJ2-5	-	15	TGCGCCAGCAGCTCGGGACTAGCGGGGGAAGAGACCCAGTACTTC	CASSSGLAGEETQYF
TRBV3-1	TRBD2	TRBJ2-5	once	17	TGTGCCAGCAGCCGGGGGTTTAGCGGGAGGTACCAAGAGACCCAGTACTTC	CASSRGFSGRYQETQYF
TRBV6-1	TRBD1	TRBJ1-5	-	15	TGTGCCAGCAGTGAAACAGGGGGCGTCAGTCAGCCCCAGCATTTT	CASSETGGVSQPQHF
TRBV4-2	TRBD2	TRBJ2-3	-	17	TGTGCCAGCAGCCAAGCCCTCCGGGGCGGGGGGGCAGATACGCAGTATTTT	CASSQALRGGGADTQYF
TRBV30	TRBD2	TRBJ2-1	-	14	TGTGCCTGGAGTGGACTAGCGGTTTACAATGAGCAGTTCTTC	CAWSGLAVYNEQFF
TRBV10-3	-	TRBJ1-5	-	13	TGTGCCATCAGTGGGGATCGGGTCCAGCCCCAGCATTTT	CAISGDRVQPQHF
TRBV24-1	-	TRBJ2-5	-	13	TGTGCCACCAGTCGAGGGGTAGGCGAGACCCAGTACTTC	CATSRGVGETQYF
TRBV28	-	TRBJ2-5	-	15	TGTGCCAGCAGTTTTTCGGGCCAGCGGGTGGGGACCCAGTACTTC	CASSFSGQRVGTQYF
TRBV12-3/TRBV12-4	TRBD2	TRBJ2-1	-	15	TGTGCCAGCAGTTCCCTCGGCGGGGGGGTGAATGAGCAGTTCTTC	CASSSLGGGVNEQFF
TRBV20-1	-	TRBJ1-1	-	17	TGCAGTGCTAGAGGATATAGGGGCAGGGCGAAGGGCACTGAAGCTTTCTTT	CSARGYRGRAKGTEAFF
TRBV7-2	TRBD1	TRBJ2-3	-	14	TGTGCCAGCAGCCGGGACAGGGGTACAGATACGCAGTATTTT	CASSRDRGTDTQYF
TRBV14	TRBD1	TRBJ1-1	-	18	TGTGCCAGCAGCCCATTCCCGGGACAGGGCTTCCCAAACACTGAAGCTTTCTTT	CASSPFPGQGFPNTEAFF
TRBV20-1	-	TRBJ2-3	-	15	TGCAGTGCTCCCTCTCCCCAGACAGGAACAGATACGCAGTATTTT	CSAPSPQTGTDTQYF